These 30 T cell receptor beta chains originate from one sample sequenced in a study of response to subunit inactivated influenza vaccine. TCRdb analysed the RT-PCR reads with MiXCR anew, one entry per CDR3 protein. This table has just over 300,000 distinct CDR3 sequences, just over 20% appearing once. The sequencing used PBMCs from blood, collected less than 22 months after vaccination. These receptors all come from a man in his fifties or sixties who received an inactivated influenza vaccine.

Only a few counts were recorded for this clonotype. The chain recombines TRBV30 with TRBJ2-3, with D tentatively TRBD2 (6 bases). The V and J ends lost 3 bases and 7 bases respectively, with 11 bases between them. There are 12 residues in the CDR3. CDR1 and CDR2 from the germline V gene are GTSNPN and SVGIG (reference sequence). CDR3 DNA: TGTGCCTGGAGCCGGGACTCTCATACGCAGTATTTT. Encoded protein: CAWSRDSHTQYF. The variable domain in full, with the rest retrieved from reference TRBV30 and TRBJ2-3, is SQTIHQWPATLVQPVGSPLSLECTVEGTSNPNLYWYRQAAGRGLQLLFYSVGIGQISSEVPQNLSASRPQDRQFILSSKKLLLSDSGFYLCAWSRDSHTQYFGPGTRLTVL.

This chain links TRBV10-3 with TRBJ2-2, with 14 bases lining up with TRBD2. The CDR3 spans 17 residues. Germline V gene lookup returns CDR1 ENHRY and CDR2 SYGVKD. Trimming at V came to 6 bases and at J to 2 bases, leaving 5 bases not matched to a gene. The CDR3 loop reads CAISEGLAGENTGELFF. The CDR3 DNA reads as TGTGCCATCAGCGAGGGACTAGCGGGGGAAAACACCGGGGAGCTGTTTTTT.

The rearrangement uses TRBV10-1 and TRBJ2-7; TRBD1 aligns across 9 bases. The ends lost 2 bases at V and 5 bases at J; junction bases unmatched: 7. The CDR3 covers 15 residues. From germline, CDR1 is WNHNN and CDR2 SYGVQD (reference sequence). CDR3 loop: CASSEGTGIFNEQYF. The CDR3, as DNA: TGCGCCAGCAGTGAGGGGACAGGGATATTTAACGAGCAGTACTTC.

The rearrangement joins TRBV7-9 to TRBJ1-3; possible D gene TRBD1, 6 bases. CDR1 and CDR2 (germline): SEHNR, FQNEAQ (reference sequence). V lost 1 base to trimming and J lost 2 bases, with 15 bases between them. The CDR3 runs to 17 residues. CDR3 in amino acids: CASSLGTGLDAGNTIYF. DNA of the CDR3: TGTGCCAGCAGCTTAGGTACAGGGTTGGACGCTGGAAACACCATATATTTT.

The gene calls are TRBV5-1 and TRBJ1-6; no clear D. Germline lookup yields CDR1 SGHRS and CDR2 YFSETQ. This CDR3 has 13 residues. V was cut by 4 bases and J by 8 bases, with 10 bases left in between. Here the CDR3 DNA reads TGCGCCAGCAGCATATACCAAGATTCACCCCTCCACTTT. As protein: CASSIYQDSPLHF.

This clonotype was seen a handful of times. The gene calls are TRBV7-8 and TRBJ1-5; D call uncertain. Trimming left V 0 bases short and J 4 bases short, with 4 bases between. CDR3 length: 13 residues. Germline lookup yields CDR1 SGHVS and CDR2 FQNEAQ. This CDR3 is CASSLAQNQPQHF. CDR3 nucleotide sequence: TGTGCCAGCAGCTTAGCCCAGAATCAGCCCCAGCATTTT.

This clonotype came up a few times. The genes are TRBV5-1 and TRBJ2-2; TRBD2 might be the D (6 bases). The V and J ends lost 3 bases and 0 bases respectively, with 12 bases between them. Germline loops: CDR1 SGHRS, CDR2 YFSETQ. CDR3 length: 16 amino acids. The CDR3: CASSSLLASNTGELFF. CDR3 DNA: TGCGCCAGCAGCTCGCTTCTAGCGTCGAACACCGGGGAGCTGTTTTTT.

The chain links TRBV2 to TRBJ2-5; D might be TRBD1 (5 bases). There are 15 residues in the CDR3. V was shortened by 2 bases and J by 5 bases, with 15 bases between the two germline ends. Germline V gene sequence: CDR1 SNHLY, CDR2 FYNNEI. The CDR3 bases are TGTGCCAGCAGTGAACCTTTTAGGGGCGTCGAGACCCAGTACTTC. Its translation is CASSEPFRGVETQYF.

This clonotype was seen a handful of times. The J gene is TRBJ1-1, the V gene TRBV5-1; 8 bases are shared with TRBD1. The germline CDR1 and CDR2 sequences are SGHRS and YFSETQ. This CDR3 has 15 amino acids. Trimming took 0 bases from V and 4 from J; bases not matched to a gene: 5. The CDR3 sequence: CASSLGQGSITEAFF. The CDR3 nucleotides are TGCGCCAGCAGCTTGGGACAGGGGAGTATCACTGAAGCTTTCTTT.

This clonotype was recorded once. The rearrangement links TRBV19 to TRBJ2-3; D possibly corresponds to TRBD1 (6 bases). In germline, CDR1 is LNHDA, CDR2 SQIVND (reference sequence). The CDR3 contains 12 residues. V lost 5 bases and J 11 bases, leaving 14 bases between the germline ends. CDR3 in amino acids: CASSESAGVQYF. CDR3 coding DNA: TGTGCCAGTAGTGAGAGTGCAGGGGTGCAGTATTTT.

The chain carries TRBV5-4 and TRBJ2-3, with D maybe TRBD2 (5 bases). V lost 5 bases and J 9 bases, leaving 22 bases between the germline ends. CDR1 is SGHNT and CDR2 is YYREEE in the germline V gene (reference sequence). The CDR3 covers 15 residues. CDR3 DNA: TGTGCCAGCAGTCCACCACCGGCACAGCGGAAAACGCAGTATTTT. It translates to CASSPPPAQRKTQYF.

This clonotype turned up a few times. V and J are TRBV20-1 and TRBJ2-1; tentatively, D is TRBD1 or TRBD2 (5 bases each). This CDR3 has 13 amino acids. V was shortened by 3 bases and J by 6 bases, with 12 bases between the two germline ends. Germline V gene data show CDR1 as DFQATT and CDR2 as SNEGSKA (reference sequence). Here the CDR3 DNA reads TGCAGTGCTAGTCGGGGACCGGGCAATGAGCAGTTCTTC. It yields the protein CSASRGPGNEQFF.

The genes are TRBV18 and TRBJ2-7, with 10 positions matching TRBD1. Germline V gene lookup returns CDR1 KGHSH and CDR2 LQKENI. The CDR3 consists of 13 residues. V shed 5 bases, J shed 9 bases, and the junction held 7 bases outside the gene matches. The CDR3 DNA follows: TGTGCCAGCTCAGACGCCGGGACAGGGGTGCAGTACTTC. Amino acids: CASSDAGTGVQYF. Full variable domain (outside the CDR3, taken from reference TRBV18 and TRBJ2-7): NAGVMQNPRHLVRRRGQEARLRCSPMKGHSHVYWYRQLPEEGLKFMVYLQKENIIDESGMPKERFSAEFPKEGPSILRIQQVVRGDSAAYFCASSDAGTGVQYFGPGTRLTVT.

This clonotype was seen repeatedly, ten times or more. CDR3 protein: CASSLERSSTDTQYF. CDR3 nucleotide sequence: TGTGCCAGCAGTTTAGAGCGGAGTAGCACAGATACGCAGTATTTT. The chain recombines TRBV28 with TRBJ2-3; a weak D match, TRBD2 (5 bases). This CDR3 has 15 residues. The germline V gene has CDR1 MDHEN and CDR2 SYDVKM. V was pared by 2 bases and J by 0 bases, with 9 bases between.

The rearrangement links TRBV9 to TRBJ1-2; unclear D gene. The CDR3 is 12 residues long. Germline CDR1 SGDLS, CDR2 YYNGEE. The V end lost 4 bases, the J end lost 4 bases, and 8 bases lay between the germline ends. CDR3 sequence (DNA): TGTGCCAGCAGCCCCCTACGCTATGGCTACACCTTC. Translated: CASSPLRYGYTF.

The V call is TRBV4-1, the J call TRBJ1-1, with D perhaps matching TRBD1 (6 bases). V was cut by 4 bases and J by 10 bases, with 22 bases left in between. The CDR3 is 15 amino acids. Germline assignment: CDR1 MGHRA and CDR2 YSYEKL. Written as DNA, the CDR3 is TGCGCCAGCAGCCCTCGAACGGCAGGGGCCCAGTCAGCTTTCTTT. Translation gives CASSPRTAGAQSAFF.

This clonotype showed up just a few times. The CDR3 sequence: CASSQDWQASYNSPLHF. The CDR3 region has the DNA TGCGCCAGCAGCCAAGATTGGCAGGCGAGTTACAATTCACCCCTCCACTTT. The chain has TRBV4-3 and TRBJ1-6; D not certain. V was cut by 0 bases and J by 7 bases, with 16 bases left in between. The CDR3 totals 17 residues. Germline CDR1 is LGHNA and CDR2 is YSLEER.

This clonotype was counted a few times. This chain joins TRBV4-1 and TRBJ2-5; 9 bases agree with TRBD2. The CDR3 extends over 15 amino acids. In germline, CDR1 is MGHRA, CDR2 YSYEKL. V trimming: 1 base; J trimming: 5 bases; junction bases outside the gene matches: 5. CDR3 coding DNA: TGCGCCAGCAGCCAAGTAACAAGCGGGGGGGAGACCCAGTACTTC. Its translation is CASSQVTSGGETQYF.

In its sample, this clonotype was seen a few times. V gene TRBV4-3 combines with J gene TRBJ1-1; 7 positions agree with TRBD1. This CDR3 region has 14 residues. Trimming cost V 1 base and J 5 bases; bases outside gene matches: 4. Germline-derived CDR1 and CDR2 are LGHNA and YSLEER. DNA of the CDR3: TGCGCCAGCAGCCAAGTGAGGGGGCAGACTGAAGCTTTCTTT. Translation gives CASSQVRGQTEAFF.

The genes are TRBV7-8 and TRBJ1-4; 8 nucleotides match TRBD1. Germline V gene sequence: CDR1 SGHVS, CDR2 FQNEAQ. The CDR3 has 15 amino acids. J was trimmed by 2 bases and V by 5 bases; bases with no gene match: 4. The CDR3 bases are TGTGCCAGCAGCCCCCACAGGGGGACTAATGAAAAACTGTTTTTT. It yields the protein CASSPHRGTNEKLFF.

This clonotype turned up a few times. This sequence joins TRBV4-2 and TRBJ2-1, with D possibly being TRBD1 (6 bases). V gave up 0 bases and J gave up 7 bases, with 13 bases separating them. The CDR3 sequence is 15 residues long. Germline lookup yields CDR1 LGHNA and CDR2 YNFKEQ. The CDR3 region is CASSQDSKDRNEQFF. In DNA, the CDR3 is TGTGCCAGCAGCCAAGATAGTAAGGACAGAAATGAGCAGTTCTTC.

This clonotype has only a few counts. The J gene is TRBJ1-2, the V gene TRBV3-1; tentative D call: TRBD1 (6 bases). The CDR3 is 14 amino acids. Germline values: CDR1 LGHDT, CDR2 YNNKEL (reference sequence). The ends were cut back, 4 bases at V and 8 bases at J, with 17 bases in the middle. In nucleotides, the CDR3 is TGTGCCAGCAGCCTAGGGACATCCCCTGTCGGCTACACCTTC. Encoded protein: CASSLGTSPVGYTF.

V usage is TRBV2 and J usage is TRBJ1-4, with a possible D match to TRBD1 (5 bases). V gave up 6 bases and J gave up 7 bases, with 18 bases separating them. The CDR3 is 15 residues long. Germline values: CDR1 SNHLY, CDR2 FYNNEI. The CDR3 DNA is TGTGCCAGCAGGGGGGAGGTCGCCAACGGTGAAAAACTGTTTTTT. Its protein is CASRGEVANGEKLFF.

This clonotype has more than one count but fewer than ten. The chain is built from TRBV11-2 and TRBJ2-7; possible D gene TRBD1, 5 bases. Per germline, CDR1 SGHAT and CDR2 FQNNGV. V was cut by 1 base and J by 3 bases, with 10 bases left in between. CDR3 length: 14 residues. The chain's CDR3 is CASSLGGQDYEQYF. The CDR3 DNA follows: TGTGCCAGCAGCTTAGGGGGCCAAGACTACGAGCAGTACTTC.

This clonotype has ten or more counts. The chain carries TRBV5-1 and TRBJ1-4, with D unresolved. The ends were cut back, 4 bases at V and 2 bases at J, with 9 bases in the middle. This CDR3 region has 14 residues. From germline, CDR1 is SGHRS and CDR2 YFSETQ. The chain's CDR3 is CASSALSTNEKLFF. The CDR3 DNA follows: TGCGCCAGCAGCGCGCTATCCACTAATGAAAAACTGTTTTTT.

The V and J genes are TRBV10-3 and TRBJ1-5, with D uncertain. The CDR3 is made up of 9 amino acids. Germline CDR1 reads ENHRY; CDR2 reads SYGVKD. V lost 5 bases and J 10 bases, leaving 3 bases between the germline ends. CDR3 sequence (DNA): TGTGCCATCAGTCCTCCCCAGCATTTT. This translates into CAISPPQHF.

Comments on this clonotype: A junction boundary mismatches the germline segment, possibly from a read error. The chain employs TRBV27 and TRBJ1-1; 12 nucleotides match TRBD1. Germline loops: CDR1 MNHEY, CDR2 SMNVEV (reference sequence). The CDR3 is 15 amino acids. CDR3 coding DNA: TGTGCCAGCAGTGGGGGGACAGGGGGCGGAACTGAAGCTTTATTT. Translating gives CASSGGTGGGTEALF.

V is TRBV28 and J is TRBJ2-7; 7 bases fit TRBD2. V dropped 3 bases and J dropped 0; count of bases not matched to a gene: 8. CDR3 size: 16 residues. Germline CDR1 MDHEN, CDR2 SYDVKM. In DNA, the CDR3 is TGTGCCAGCAGTTTTCCCCCTAGCGGTCTCTCCTACGAGCAGTACTTC. Translated, it gives CASSFPPSGLSYEQYF.

This clonotype was seen only a few times. V usage is TRBV20-1 and J usage is TRBJ1-2, with TRBD1 as a possible D gene (6 bases). The V gene lost 1 base and the J gene lost 2 bases, with 11 bases spanning the gap. The CDR3 runs to 14 residues. Per germline, CDR1 DFQATT and CDR2 SNEGSKA (reference sequence). CDR3 DNA: TGCAGTGCTAGAGCCTTGGACAGAAACTATGGCTACACCTTC. It codes for CSARALDRNYGYTF.

This clonotype was observed at least ten times. V and J are TRBV6-2 or TRBV6-3 and TRBJ2-2; 15 nucleotides line up with TRBD2. Germline CDR1 and CDR2: MNHEY and SVGEGT. This CDR3 region has 21 residues. With V trimmed by 5 bases and J by 1 base, 14 bases remained unmatched. In DNA form, the CDR3 reads TGTGCCAGCAGTCCACCCTATTGGACTAGCGGGAGGGCCAGGAACACCGGGGAGCTGTTTTTT. It encodes CASSPPYWTSGRARNTGELFF.